The clone carrying this T cell receptor beta chain was seen more than once but under ten times. Its matching antigen is unknown. Unmatched junction bases numbered 3, after V lost 7 bases and J lost 4 bases. This CDR3 has 13 residues. Germline CDR1 and CDR2: MNHNS and SASEGT. Constant-segment primers served in 5'RACE that generated TCR alpha and TCR beta cDNA libraries bearing sample barcodes and UMIs. MiXCR, run by TCRdb on the 5' RACE reads, gives a single entry per CDR3 protein. Counted here are roughly 610,000 distinct CDR3 sequences, around 16% occurring once; the ten biggest clones make up approximately 8.1%. The data were obtained in a study of T-cell memory formation after mild COVID-19. The study, taken as a whole, reports: Most CD4+ clones that shrank were in CM and EM, while CD8+ ones turned up in EMRA.

Sequencing was carried out using PBMCs or a T cell subset sorted from them (not recorded which). This TCR derives from an adult woman who had mild COVID-19 (a few samples of this study predate the infection). Cell type and time point are not known. This chain uses TRBV6-1 with TRBJ2-7; 11 bases are shared with TRBD1. The CDR3, as DNA: TGTGCCAGCACTTGGGACAGGGGGTACGAGCAGTACTTC. Amino acid sequence: CASTWDRGYEQYF.